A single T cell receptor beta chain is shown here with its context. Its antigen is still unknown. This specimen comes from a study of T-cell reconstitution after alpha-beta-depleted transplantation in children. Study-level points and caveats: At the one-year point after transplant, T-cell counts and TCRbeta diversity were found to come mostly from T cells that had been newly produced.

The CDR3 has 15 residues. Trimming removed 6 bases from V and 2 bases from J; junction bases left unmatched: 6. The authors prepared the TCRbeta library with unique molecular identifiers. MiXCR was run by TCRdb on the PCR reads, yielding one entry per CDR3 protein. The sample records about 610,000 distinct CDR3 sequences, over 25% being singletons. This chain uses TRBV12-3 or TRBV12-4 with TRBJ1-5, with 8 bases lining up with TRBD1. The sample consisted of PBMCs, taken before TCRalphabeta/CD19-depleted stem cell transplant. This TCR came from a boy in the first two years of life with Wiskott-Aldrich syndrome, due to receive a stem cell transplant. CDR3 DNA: TGTGCCAGCAGCCCAGACAGGGGAGGCAATCAGCCCCAGCATTTT. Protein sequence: CASSPDRGGNQPQHF.